This TCR beta chain is from a study of T-cell memory formation after mild COVID-19. The overall study: Largely, the TCR clusters proved donor specific. Study findings and constraints: Pre-infection memory held some responding clones, suggesting pre-existing cross-reactive T cells responded.

It was 5'RACE with constant-segment primers that produced the TCR alpha and TCR beta cDNA libraries, which carried sample barcodes and UMIs. TCRdb reanalysed the 5' RACE reads using MiXCR and keeps one entry per CDR3 protein. The repertoire holds approximately 560,000 distinct CDR3 sequences, with roughly 17% as singletons. For this clonotype: As yet, its antigen is unknown.

The TCR sequence derives from an adult woman who had mild COVID-19 (a few samples of this study predate the infection). Cell type and time point are not known. Source material: PBMCs or a T cell subset sorted from them (not recorded which).

CDR3 in amino acids: CASSQGLAGVVLFF. The CDR3 bases are TGTGCCAGCAGTCAAGGACTAGCGGGAGTTGTGCTGTTTTTT. The chain couples TRBV6-6 to TRBJ2-2; TRBD2 aligns across 13 bases. The CDR3 has 14 amino acids. Germline trimming cut 5 bases from V and 13 bases from J; bases unmatched to any gene: 7. CDR1 is MNHNY and CDR2 is SVGAGI in the germline V gene (reference sequence).